This TCR beta chain comes out of a study of Ad26.COV2.S vaccination and SARS-CoV-2 variants. Overall study findings and caveats: With respect to non-spike TCR breadth, vaccine and placebo recipients were similar. Possible underestimation of total T cell responses by the TCR breadth and depth analyses was noted.

Germline V gene data show CDR1 as SNHLY and CDR2 as FYNNEI. V shed 6 bases and J shed 0 bases, with 9 bases lying between them. The CDR3 has 14 residues. Treatment denoted: 19 received Ad26.COV2.S at low or high dose, single or two shots; roughly five received placebo; per-sample allocation not given. Day 63 after the first injection of vaccine or placebo was the sampling time. The donor's status was that of an adult aged 18-55 years in Boston. Measured with immunoSEQ multiplex PCR; TCRdb has only the in-frame clones, and not every one. The repertoire holds roughly 450,000 clones, about nine tenths seen once, with 9.5% to 15% in the top ten. Remarks on this clone: The target antigen is unknown.

Material: peripheral blood, obtained in a trial of Ad26.COV2.S vaccine versus placebo. The V gene is TRBV2, the J gene TRBJ1-5, with no clear D. The receptor was derived from a person between 18 and 65 years old who received the Ad26.COV2.S COVID-19 vaccine or a placebo. The CDR3 region is CASRELNSNQPQHF. The CDR3 DNA is TGTGCCAGCAGGGAACTTAATAGCAATCAGCCCCAGCATTTT.